The 18 T cell receptor beta chains given below trace back to one sample, sequenced in a study of T-cell reconstitution after alpha-beta-depleted transplantation in children. TCRbeta library construction was performed incorporating unique molecular identifiers. TCRdb ran MiXCR on the PCR reads and lists one entry per CDR3 protein. In the table there are almost 250,000 distinct CDR3 sequences, roughly a quarter of which are singletons. The sample here was PBMCs, taken before TCRalphabeta/CD19-depleted stem cell transplant. The receptor set was obtained from a girl aged 2 to 10 with Fanconi anemia, due to receive a stem cell transplant.

This clonotype showed up many times. The V gene is TRBV6-4, the J gene TRBJ2-7; D is ambiguous. This CDR3 has 15 residues. Germline V gives CDR1 MRHNA, CDR2 SNTAGT. Trimming took off 1 base at V and 4 bases at J, with 14 bases between the two ends. The CDR3 loop reads CASSDWWTHLYEQYF. In nucleotides, the CDR3 is TGTGCCAGCAGTGACTGGTGGACCCACCTGTACGAGCAGTACTTC.

V is TRBV29-1 and J is TRBJ1-6; no firm D call. Per germline, CDR1 SQVTM and CDR2 ANQGSEA. CDR3 length: 12 amino acids. Trimming removed 5 bases at V and 7 bases at J, with 9 bases between. The CDR3 DNA is TGCAGCGTTCGAGACGGAAATTCACCCCTCCACTTT. Amino acid sequence: CSVRDGNSPLHF.

In its sample, this clonotype was seen many times. This chain links TRBV25-1 with TRBJ2-4, with 8 bases matching TRBD1. Germline V CDR1 and CDR2: MGHDK, SYGVNS. The CDR3 extends over 15 amino acids. J gave up 2 bases and V 3 bases, and 3 bases lay outside the gene matches. The CDR3 reads CASSDNRGTKNIQYF. For the CDR3, the DNA is TGTGCCAGCAGTGATAACAGGGGGACCAAAAACATTCAGTACTTC.

This clonotype was detected many times. The genes are TRBV6-5 and TRBJ2-2; TRBD2 matches 7 bases. Germline CDR1 MNHEY, CDR2 SVGAGI. The CDR3 contains 14 residues. V shed 6 bases, J shed 6 bases, and the junction held 7 bases outside the gene matches. The DNA of the CDR3 is TGTGCCAGCAGCCCCCTAGGGAGGGCCGGGGAGCTGTTTTTT. This sequence encodes CASSPLGRAGELFF.

The table lists this clonotype with many counts. The chain employs TRBV29-1 and TRBJ2-7, with D perhaps being TRBD1 or TRBD2 (7 bases each). V was shortened by 5 bases and J by 1 base, with 15 bases between the two germline ends. The CDR3 runs to 14 residues. In germline, CDR1 is SQVTM, CDR2 ANQGSEA. The CDR3 is CSVQGGRASYEQYF. In DNA form, the CDR3 reads TGCAGCGTTCAGGGGGGGAGGGCGTCCTACGAGCAGTACTTC.

This clonotype was detected a few times. The V and J genes are TRBV20-1 and TRBJ1-1; TRBD1 matches at 7 bases. The V gene's germline CDR1 is DFQATT and CDR2 SNEGSKA (reference sequence). The ends lost 3 bases at V and 0 bases at J; junction bases unmatched: 4. The CDR3 totals 14 residues. CDR3 bases: TGCAGTGCTAGTAACAGGGGTATGAACACTGAAGCTTTCTTT. Amino acid sequence: CSASNRGMNTEAFF.

This chain links TRBV20-1 with TRBJ2-7; D may be TRBD1 (6 bases). CDR1 and CDR2 from the germline V gene are DFQATT and SNEGSKA (reference sequence). The CDR3 is 13 amino acids. V lost 3 bases and J lost 3, with 12 bases in between. The CDR3 DNA follows: TGCAGTGCTAGGGACAGTGCCCGCTACGAGCAGTACTTC. It translates to CSARDSARYEQYF.

In its sample, this clonotype was seen many times. The genes are TRBV6-4 and TRBJ2-7; TRBD2 agrees at 11 bases. This CDR3 has 15 amino acids. V lost 3 bases, J lost 2 bases, and 3 bases stayed unmatched. Looked up from germline, CDR1 is MRHNA and CDR2 is SNTAGT. The CDR3, as DNA: TGTGCCAGCAGTGAACTAGCGGGAGCGCCCTACGAGCAGTACTTC. Its protein product is CASSELAGAPYEQYF.

This clonotype was seen many times. The V call is TRBV7-2, the J call TRBJ2-1, with D perhaps being TRBD1 or TRBD2 (5 bases each). This CDR3 has 13 amino acids. The ends were cut back, 4 bases at V and 4 bases at J, with 8 bases in the middle. Germline lookup yields CDR1 SGHTA and CDR2 FQGNSA. The DNA of the CDR3 is TGTGCCAGCAGCTGGGACCCGTACAATGAGCAGTTCTTC. Encoded protein: CASSWDPYNEQFF.

This clonotype came up many times. The rearrangement links TRBV5-1 to TRBJ1-1; 7 bases agree with TRBD1. The CDR3 consists of 15 residues. Germline V gene sequence: CDR1 SGHRS, CDR2 YFSETQ. J gave up 1 base and V 5 bases, and 8 bases lay outside the gene matches. The CDR3 region has the DNA TGCGCCAGCAGTCACAGGGGTAATGGGAACACTGAAGCTTTCTTT. Translating it yields CASSHRGNGNTEAFF.

The sample holds many counts of this clonotype. V gene TRBV29-1 combines with J gene TRBJ2-1; 8 nucleotides match TRBD2. Germline V gene data show CDR1 as SQVTM and CDR2 as ANQGSEA. The CDR3 sequence is 12 residues long. The ends lost 4 bases at V and 5 bases at J; junction bases unmatched: 1. CDR3 region: CSVALADNEQFF. CDR3 bases: TGCAGCGTTGCACTAGCGGACAATGAGCAGTTCTTC.

This clonotype has just a few counts. The V call is TRBV29-1, the J call TRBJ1-1, with a tentative D call TRBD1 (5 bases). The CDR3 length is 13 residues. Germline loops: CDR1 SQVTM, CDR2 ANQGSEA. V lost 4 bases and J lost 0, with 9 bases in between. This chain's CDR3 is CSVGKQVNTEAFF. CDR3 DNA: TGCAGCGTTGGCAAACAGGTGAACACTGAAGCTTTCTTT.

The sample holds many counts of this clonotype. The CDR3 DNA reads TGTGCCAGCAGCCAAGCAGGGAAAAGGTCACCCCTCCACTTT. Its protein product is CASSQAGKRSPLHF. V usage is TRBV4-2 and J usage is TRBJ1-6; D is perhaps TRBD1 (5 bases). This CDR3 has 14 amino acids. V was pared by 1 base and J by 10 bases, with 11 bases between. Per the germline V gene, CDR1 is LGHNA and CDR2 is YNFKEQ.

This clonotype was counted ten times or more. The rearrangement uses TRBV10-3 and TRBJ2-5; D is undetermined. With 10 bases removed from V and 5 bases from J, the gap between germline ends came to 11 bases. Germline-derived CDR1 and CDR2 are ENHRY and SYGVKD. CDR3 length: 11 residues. In DNA, the CDR3 is TGTGCCACGGGTAGTGTGGAGACCCAGTACTTC. Translation gives CATGSVETQYF.

The sample holds many counts of this clonotype. The chain recombines TRBV20-1 with TRBJ2-6; D not certain. The ends were cut back, 3 bases at V and 2 bases at J, with 5 bases in the middle. The CDR3 length is 13 residues. Germline values: CDR1 DFQATT, CDR2 SNEGSKA (reference sequence). CDR3 bases: TGCAGTGCTAGGGGGACTGGGGCCAACGTCCTGACTTTC. Translated: CSARGTGANVLTF.

This clonotype has a count of ten or more. The chain combines TRBV7-9 with TRBJ2-3, with 9 positions matching TRBD2. Germline values: CDR1 SEHNR, CDR2 FQNEAQ (reference sequence). V trimming: 1 base; J trimming: 5 bases; junction bases outside the gene matches: 4. CDR3 length: 15 residues. This CDR3 is CASSLGRGGLDTQYF. In DNA form, the CDR3 reads TGTGCCAGCAGCTTAGGGCGGGGGGGCCTAGATACGCAGTATTTT.

Many counts were recorded for this clonotype. The rearrangement uses TRBV29-1 and TRBJ2-7; 8 bases are shared with TRBD2. Germline-derived CDR1 and CDR2 are SQVTM and ANQGSEA. Losses at the gene ends were 1 base for V and 2 bases for J; bases not matched to a gene: 4. CDR3 size: 14 residues. DNA of the CDR3: TGCAGCGTTGAAGCGGGGGGGTCTGCCTACGAGCAGTACTTC. Encoded protein: CSVEAGGSAYEQYF.

This clonotype was seen at least ten times. The chain is built from TRBV28 and TRBJ2-7, with 7 bases matching TRBD2. The germline CDR1 and CDR2 sequences are MDHEN and SYDVKM. With V trimmed by 5 bases and J by 3 bases, 16 bases remained unmatched. This CDR3 spans 17 amino acids. The CDR3 coding sequence is TGTGCCAGCAGTAACCCCCCCGGCAGGGAGGGGAACTACGAGCAGTACTTC. This encodes CASSNPPGREGNYEQYF.